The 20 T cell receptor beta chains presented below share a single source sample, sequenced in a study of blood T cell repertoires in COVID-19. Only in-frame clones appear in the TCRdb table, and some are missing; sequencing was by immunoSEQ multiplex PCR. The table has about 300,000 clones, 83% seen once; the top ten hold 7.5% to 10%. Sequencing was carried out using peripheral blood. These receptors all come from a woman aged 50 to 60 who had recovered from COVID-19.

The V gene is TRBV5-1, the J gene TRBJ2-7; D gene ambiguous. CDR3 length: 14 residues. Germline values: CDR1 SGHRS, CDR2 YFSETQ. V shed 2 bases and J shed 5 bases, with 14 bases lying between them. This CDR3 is CASSLVPPGDEQYF. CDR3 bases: TGCGCCAGCAGCTTAGTTCCTCCGGGTGACGAGCAGTACTTC.

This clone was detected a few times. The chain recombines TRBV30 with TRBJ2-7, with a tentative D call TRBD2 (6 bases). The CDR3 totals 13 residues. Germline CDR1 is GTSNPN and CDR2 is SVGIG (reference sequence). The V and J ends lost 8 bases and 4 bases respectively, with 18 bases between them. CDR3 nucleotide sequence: TGTGCCGGAGGGGATAAGGGGCTTTACGAGCAGTACTTC. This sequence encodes CAGGDKGLYEQYF.

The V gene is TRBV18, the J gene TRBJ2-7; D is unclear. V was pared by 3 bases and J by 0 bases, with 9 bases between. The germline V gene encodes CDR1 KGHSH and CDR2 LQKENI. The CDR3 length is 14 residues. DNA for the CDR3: TGTGCCAGCTCACCTGAGACTGACTCCTACGAGCAGTACTTC. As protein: CASSPETDSYEQYF.

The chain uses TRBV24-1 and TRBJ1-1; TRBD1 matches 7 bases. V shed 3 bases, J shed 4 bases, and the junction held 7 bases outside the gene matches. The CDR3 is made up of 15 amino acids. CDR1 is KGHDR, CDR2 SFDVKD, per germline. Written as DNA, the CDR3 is TGTGCCACCAGTGATGCCACGACAGGGATCACTGAAGCTTTCTTT. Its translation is CATSDATTGITEAFF.

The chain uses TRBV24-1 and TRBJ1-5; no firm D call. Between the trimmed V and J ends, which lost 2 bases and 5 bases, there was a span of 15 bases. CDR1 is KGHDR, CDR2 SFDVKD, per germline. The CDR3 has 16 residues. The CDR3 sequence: CATSDSRQAHDQPQHF. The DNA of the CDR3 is TGTGCCACCAGTGATTCCAGGCAGGCCCATGATCAGCCCCAGCATTTT.

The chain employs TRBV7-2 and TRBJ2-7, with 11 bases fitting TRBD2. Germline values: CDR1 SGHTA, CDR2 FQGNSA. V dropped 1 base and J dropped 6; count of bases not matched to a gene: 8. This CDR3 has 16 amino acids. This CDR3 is CASSLVGSGRAAEQYF. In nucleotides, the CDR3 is TGTGCCAGCAGCTTAGTAGGTAGCGGGAGGGCCGCCGAGCAGTACTTC.

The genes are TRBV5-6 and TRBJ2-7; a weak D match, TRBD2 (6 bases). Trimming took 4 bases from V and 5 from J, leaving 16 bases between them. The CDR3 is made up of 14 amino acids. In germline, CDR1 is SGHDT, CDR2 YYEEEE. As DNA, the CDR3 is TGTGCCAGCAGCCAAACGGGCCGCGGGGACGAGCAGTACTTC. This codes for CASSQTGRGDEQYF.

The CDR3 DNA reads as TGTGCCAGCAGCCTGACTAGCGGGAGCGTCTACGAGCAGTACTTC. It codes for CASSLTSGSVYEQYF. V gene TRBV11-2 combines with J gene TRBJ2-7, with 12 bases aligning to TRBD2. Trimming took 5 bases from V and 3 from J; bases not matched to a gene: 5. Germline CDR1 reads SGHAT; CDR2 reads FQNNGV. This CDR3 has 15 residues.

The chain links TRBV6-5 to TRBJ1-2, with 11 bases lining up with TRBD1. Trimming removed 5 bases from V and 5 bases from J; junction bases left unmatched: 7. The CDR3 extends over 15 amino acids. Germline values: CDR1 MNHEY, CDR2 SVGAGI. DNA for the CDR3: TGTGCCAGCAGTCCGAGGACAGGGGGCGATTATGGCTACACCTTC. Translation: CASSPRTGGDYGYTF.

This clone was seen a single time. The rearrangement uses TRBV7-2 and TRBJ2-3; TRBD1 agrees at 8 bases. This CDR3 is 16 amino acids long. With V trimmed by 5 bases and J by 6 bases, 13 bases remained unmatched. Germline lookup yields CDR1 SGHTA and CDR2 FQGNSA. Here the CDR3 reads CASSHVQGALSDTQYF. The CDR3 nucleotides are TGTGCCAGCAGCCACGTGCAGGGGGCACTGAGCGATACGCAGTATTTT.

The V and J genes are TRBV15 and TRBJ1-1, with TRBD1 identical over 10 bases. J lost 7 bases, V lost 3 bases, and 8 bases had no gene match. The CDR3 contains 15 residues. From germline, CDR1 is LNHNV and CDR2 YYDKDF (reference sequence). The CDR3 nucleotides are TGTGCCACCAGCAGGGATTCGGGACAGGGGTTTGAAGCTTTCTTT. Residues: CATSRDSGQGFEAFF.

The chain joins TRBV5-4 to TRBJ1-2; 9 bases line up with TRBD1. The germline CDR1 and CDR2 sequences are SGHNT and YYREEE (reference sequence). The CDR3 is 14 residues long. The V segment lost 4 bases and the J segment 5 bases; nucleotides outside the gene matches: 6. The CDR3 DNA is TGTGCCAGCAGCGCTACAGGGGGCGCGTATGGCTACACCTTC. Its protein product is CASSATGGAYGYTF. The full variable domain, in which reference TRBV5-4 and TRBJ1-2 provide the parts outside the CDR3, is ETGVTQSPTHLIKTRGQQVTLRCSSQSGHNTVSWYQQALGQGPQFIFQYYREEENGRGNFPPRFSGLQFPNYSSELNVNALELDDSALYLCASSATGGAYGYTFGSGTRLTVV.

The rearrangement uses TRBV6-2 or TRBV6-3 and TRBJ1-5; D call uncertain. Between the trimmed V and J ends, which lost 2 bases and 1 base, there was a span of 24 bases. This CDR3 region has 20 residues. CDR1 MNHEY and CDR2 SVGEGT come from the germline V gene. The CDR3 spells CASSYPSVWVEGLSNQPQHF. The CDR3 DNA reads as TGTGCCAGCAGTTACCCCAGCGTATGGGTGGAGGGCTTGAGCAATCAGCCCCAGCATTTT.

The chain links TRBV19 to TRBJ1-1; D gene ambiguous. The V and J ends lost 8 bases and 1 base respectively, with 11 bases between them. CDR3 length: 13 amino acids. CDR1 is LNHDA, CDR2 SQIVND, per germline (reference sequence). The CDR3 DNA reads TGTGCCAGTTGGACCGGAGGGAACACTGAAGCTTTCTTT. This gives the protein CASWTGGNTEAFF. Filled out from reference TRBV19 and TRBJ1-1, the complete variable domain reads DGGITQSPKYLFRKEGQNVTLSCEQNLNHDAMYWYRQDPGQGLRLIYYSQIVNDFQKGDIAEGYSVSREKKESFPLTVTSAQKNPTAFYLCASWTGGNTEAFFGQGTRLTVV.

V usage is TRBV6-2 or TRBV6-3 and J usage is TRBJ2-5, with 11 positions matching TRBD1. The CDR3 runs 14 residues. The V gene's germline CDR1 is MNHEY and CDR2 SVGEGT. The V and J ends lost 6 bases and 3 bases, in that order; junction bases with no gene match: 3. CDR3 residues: CASSRGQGEETQYF. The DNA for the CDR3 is TGTGCCAGCAGCCGGGGACAGGGGGAAGAGACCCAGTACTTC.

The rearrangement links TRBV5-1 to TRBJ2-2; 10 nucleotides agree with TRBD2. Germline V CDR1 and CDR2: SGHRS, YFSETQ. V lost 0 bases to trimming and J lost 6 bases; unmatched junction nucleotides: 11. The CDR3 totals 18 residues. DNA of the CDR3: TGCGCCAGCAGCTTGGCCGCTAGCGGGAGCCCCGGTTCCGGGGAGCTGTTTTTT. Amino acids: CASSLAASGSPGSGELFF.

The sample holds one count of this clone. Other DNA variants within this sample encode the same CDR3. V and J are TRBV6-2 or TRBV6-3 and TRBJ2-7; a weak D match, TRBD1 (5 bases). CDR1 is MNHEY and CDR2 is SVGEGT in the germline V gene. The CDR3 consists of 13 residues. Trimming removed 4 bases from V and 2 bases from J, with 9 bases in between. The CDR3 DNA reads TGTGCCAGCAGTTTTCAGGGCACCTACGAGCAGTACTTC. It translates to CASSFQGTYEQYF.

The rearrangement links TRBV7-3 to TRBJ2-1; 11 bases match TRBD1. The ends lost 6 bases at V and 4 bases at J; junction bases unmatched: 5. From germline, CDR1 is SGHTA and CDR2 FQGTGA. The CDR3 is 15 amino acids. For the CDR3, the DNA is TGTGCCAGCAGGAGGGACAGGGGGGAGTACAATGAGCAGTTCTTC. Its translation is CASRRDRGEYNEQFF.

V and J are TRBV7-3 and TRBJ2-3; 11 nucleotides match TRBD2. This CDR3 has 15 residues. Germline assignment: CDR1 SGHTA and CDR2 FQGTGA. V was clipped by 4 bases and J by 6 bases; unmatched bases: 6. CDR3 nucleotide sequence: TGTGCCAGCAGCTACTCTAGCGGGGGGTCGGATACGCAGTATTTT. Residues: CASSYSSGGSDTQYF.

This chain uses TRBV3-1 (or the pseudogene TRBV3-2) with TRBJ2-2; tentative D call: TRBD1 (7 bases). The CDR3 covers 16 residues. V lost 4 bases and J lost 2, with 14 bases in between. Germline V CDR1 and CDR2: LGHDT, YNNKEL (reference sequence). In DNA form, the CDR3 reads TGTGCCAGCAGCCCTGCCCAGGGGGGTAACACCGGGGAGCTGTTTTTT. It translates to CASSPAQGGNTGELFF.